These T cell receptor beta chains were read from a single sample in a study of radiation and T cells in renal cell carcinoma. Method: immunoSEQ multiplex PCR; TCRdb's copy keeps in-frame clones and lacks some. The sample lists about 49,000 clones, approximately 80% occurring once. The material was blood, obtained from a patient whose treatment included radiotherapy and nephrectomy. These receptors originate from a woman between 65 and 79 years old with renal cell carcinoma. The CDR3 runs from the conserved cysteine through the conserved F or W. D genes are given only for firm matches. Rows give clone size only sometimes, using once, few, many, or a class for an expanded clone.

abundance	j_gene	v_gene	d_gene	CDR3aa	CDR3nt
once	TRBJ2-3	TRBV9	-	CASSVGPVPQPDTQYF	TGTGCCAGCAGCGTAGGCCCGGTACCCCAACCAGATACGCAGTATTTT
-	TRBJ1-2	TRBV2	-	CASSAKAVTYGYTF	TGTGCCAGCAGTGCTAAGGCGGTTACCTATGGCTACACCTTC
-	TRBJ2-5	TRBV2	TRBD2	CASSPLAGARETQYF	TGTGCCAGCAGCCCACTAGCGGGGGCAAGAGAGACCCAGTACTTC
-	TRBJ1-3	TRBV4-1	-	CASSQAGQPFSGNTIYF	TGCGCCAGCAGCCAAGCGGGACAACCATTCTCTGGAAACACCATATATTTT
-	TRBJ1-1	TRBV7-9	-	CASSPSTENTEAFF	TGTGCCAGCAGCCCGTCGACAGAGAACACTGAAGCTTTCTTT
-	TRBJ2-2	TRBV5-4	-	CASSLVGGRTGELFF	TGTGCCAGCAGCTTGGTGGGTGGGAGGACCGGGGAGCTGTTTTTT
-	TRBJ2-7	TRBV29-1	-	CSVGRVSYEQYF	TGCAGCGTTGGCAGGGTTTCCTACGAGCAGTACTTC
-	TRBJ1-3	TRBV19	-	CASSILGREGNTIYF	TGTGCCAGTAGTATCTTAGGGCGAGAAGGAAACACCATATATTTT
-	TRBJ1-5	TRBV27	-	CASSRRGQNQPQHF	TGTGCCAGCAGTAGGCGGGGTCAGAATCAGCCCCAGCATTTT
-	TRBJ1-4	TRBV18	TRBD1	CASSPYRDRATNEKLFF	TGTGCCAGCTCACCATACCGGGACAGAGCAACTAATGAAAAACTGTTTTTT
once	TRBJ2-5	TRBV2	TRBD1	CASRVQGAGETQYF	TGTGCCAGCAGAGTACAGGGGGCAGGGGAGACCCAGTACTTC
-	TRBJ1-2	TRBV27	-	CASSFGGDGYTF	TGTGCCAGCAGTTTCGGAGGGGATGGCTACACCTTC
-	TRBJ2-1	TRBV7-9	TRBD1	CASRQGAQGPYNEQFF	TGTGCCAGCAGACAGGGGGCGCAGGGGCCCTACAATGAGCAGTTCTTC
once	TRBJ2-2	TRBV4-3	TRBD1	CASSQPSRGPGELFF	TGCGCCAGCAGCCAACCTTCCAGGGGGCCCGGGGAGCTGTTTTTT
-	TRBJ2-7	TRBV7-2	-	CASSLAPGPSGYEQYF	TGTGCCAGCAGCTTAGCCCCAGGCCCTTCGGGCTACGAGCAGTACTTC
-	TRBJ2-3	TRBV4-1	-	CASSQYRGPNTQYF	TGCGCCAGCAGCCAGTACCGGGGGCCCAATACGCAGTATTTT
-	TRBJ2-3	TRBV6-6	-	CASTRRGSGSGDTQYF	TGTGCCAGCACCCGACGGGGTAGCGGAAGTGGAGATACGCAGTATTTT
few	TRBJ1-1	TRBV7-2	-	CASSLFVGNTEAFF	TGTGCCAGCAGCTTATTTGTTGGGAACACTGAAGCTTTCTTT
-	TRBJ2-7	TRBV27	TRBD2	CASSPKGTSSLSPYEQYF	TGTGCCAGCAGTCCTAAAGGGACTAGCTCATTGAGCCCCTACGAGCAGTACTTC
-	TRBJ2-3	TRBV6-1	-	CASSEVATDTQYF	TGTGCCAGCAGTGAAGTGGCAACAGATACGCAGTATTTT
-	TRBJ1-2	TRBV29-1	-	CSVRWTHGYTF	TGCAGCGTTAGATGGACTCACGGCTACACCTTC
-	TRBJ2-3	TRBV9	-	CASSVSGLSTDTQYF	TGTGCCAGCAGCGTTTCCGGGCTTAGCACAGATACGCAGTATTTT
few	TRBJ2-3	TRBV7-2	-	CASSFQGISTDTQYF	TGTGCCAGCAGCTTCCAGGGGATTAGCACAGATACGCAGTATTTT
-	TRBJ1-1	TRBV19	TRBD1	CASRAGTGGAVEAFF	TGTGCCAGTAGGGCCGGGACAGGGGGCGCGGTTGAAGCTTTCTTT
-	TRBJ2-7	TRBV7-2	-	CASSLVLYEQYF	TGTGCCAGCAGCTTAGTCCTCTACGAGCAGTACTTC
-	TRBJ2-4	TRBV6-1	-	CATFFFMGNGGIQYF	TGTGCCACCTTTTTTTTCATGGGAAACGGGGGCATTCAGTACTTC
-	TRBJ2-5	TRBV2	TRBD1	CASGGQYQETQYF	TGTGCCAGCGGGGGACAGTACCAAGAGACCCAGTACTTC
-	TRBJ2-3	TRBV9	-	CASSVGGGVGPDTQYF	TGTGCCAGCAGCGTAGGTGGCGGGGTGGGTCCAGATACGCAGTATTTT
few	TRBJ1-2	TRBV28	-	CASRKRGVVGYGYTF	TGTGCCAGCAGAAAACGGGGGGTTGTAGGTTATGGCTACACCTTC
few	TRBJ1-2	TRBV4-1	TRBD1	CASSQAYRGNYGYTF	TGCGCCAGCAGCCAAGCCTACAGGGGTAACTATGGCTACACCTTC
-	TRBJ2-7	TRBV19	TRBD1	CASRQTGFSYEQYF	TGTGCCAGTAGGCAGACAGGGTTCTCCTACGAGCAGTACTTC
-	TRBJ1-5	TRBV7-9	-	CASSLDDQPQHF	TGTGCCAGCAGCTTAGACGACCAGCCCCAGCATTTT
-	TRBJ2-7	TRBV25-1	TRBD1	CASALRQGTDEQYF	TGTGCCAGCGCCCTCCGACAGGGTACAGACGAGCAGTACTTC
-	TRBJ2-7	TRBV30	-	CAWSVGTLYEQYF	TGTGCCTGGAGTGTAGGCACACTATACGAGCAGTACTTC
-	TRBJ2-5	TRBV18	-	CASSPPSAERAQYF	TGTGCCAGCTCACCACCGAGCGCCGAGCGGGCCCAGTACTTC
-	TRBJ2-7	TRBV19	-	CASTKTTSSGEQYF	TGTGCCAGTACCAAAACTACGTCCTCTGGCGAGCAGTACTTC
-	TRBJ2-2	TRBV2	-	CASRADANTGELFF	TGTGCCAGCCGGGCCGACGCGAACACCGGGGAGCTGTTTTTT
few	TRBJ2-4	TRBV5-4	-	CASSLSPLLAKNIQYF	TGTGCCAGCAGCTTGAGTCCACTTCTAGCCAAAAACATTCAGTACTTC
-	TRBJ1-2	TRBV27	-	CASSPIQGGGYTF	TGTGCCAGCAGTCCCATACAGGGAGGTGGCTACACCTTC